What follows are 5 T cell receptor beta chains derived from one specimen sequenced in a study of blood T cells in healthy people across ages. Sample-barcoded 5' priming and a J-beta primer mix drove a second PCR of 7 to 11 cycles. TCRdb passed the 5' RACE reads through MiXCR, listing each CDR3 protein once. Here the sample spans roughly 800,000 distinct CDR3 sequences, about 62% being singletons. The sample was blood. The receptors were gathered from a man aged 25-45 years in good health.

This clonotype was seen only a few times. The CDR3 DNA sequence: TGTGCCACCAGCAGAGATAGTGGCGGGGGAGTCTCCTACGAGCAGTACTTC. Translation: CATSRDSGGGVSYEQYF. This chain links TRBV15 with TRBJ2-7; 7 positions agree with TRBD2. The CDR3 has 17 residues. Germline CDR1 reads LNHNV; CDR2 reads YYDKDF (reference sequence). Germline trimming cut 0 bases from V and 0 bases from J; bases unmatched to any gene: 8. The full variable domain, rest sourced from reference TRBV15 and TRBJ2-7, is DAMVIQNPRYQVTQFGKPVTLSCSQTLNHNVMYWYQQKSSQAPKLLFHYYDKDFNNEADTPDNFQSRRPNTSFCFLDIRSPGLGDTAMYLCATSRDSGGGVSYEQYFGPGTRLTVT.

This clonotype was detected a few times. CDR3 nucleotides: TGTGCCAGCAGCTTAGCGGTGGGGACAGCGGAAGAGACCCAGTACTTC. Translation: CASSLAVGTAEETQYF. This chain uses TRBV7-2 with TRBJ2-5, with TRBD1 matching over 7 bases. CDR1 and CDR2 (germline): SGHTA, FQGNSA. The ends lost 0 bases at V and 3 bases at J; junction bases unmatched: 7. CDR3 length: 16 residues.

The chain uses TRBV10-3 and TRBJ2-3; D possibly matches TRBD1 or TRBD2 (6 bases each). V lost 3 bases, J lost 6 bases, and 16 bases lay in between. CDR3 length equals 15 residues. Germline assignment: CDR1 ENHRY and CDR2 SYGVKD. In DNA, the CDR3 is TGTGCCATCAGTGAAGGGGGGAGTAGTTGGGATACGCAGTATTTT. It specifies CAISEGGSSWDTQYF.

This clonotype occurred a few times. The chain employs TRBV10-3 and TRBJ1-2; D ambiguous. The CDR3 totals 14 residues. The ends were cut back, 3 bases at V and 6 bases at J, with 14 bases in the middle. Germline CDR1 ENHRY, CDR2 SYGVKD. CDR3 in amino acids: CAISDSRGLDGYTF. DNA for the CDR3: TGTGCCATCAGTGATTCGCGAGGTCTGGATGGCTACACCTTC.

This clonotype was detected a few times. The genes are TRBV10-3 and TRBJ2-3; D is possibly TRBD1 or TRBD2 (5 bases each). Trimming cost V 7 bases and J 2 bases, with 16 bases left between them. The CDR3 consists of 15 residues. Germline V CDR1 and CDR2: ENHRY, SYGVKD. CDR3 residues: CAIMSGTEDTDTQYF. The CDR3 DNA reads TGTGCCATCATGTCCGGGACGGAAGACACAGATACGCAGTATTTT.